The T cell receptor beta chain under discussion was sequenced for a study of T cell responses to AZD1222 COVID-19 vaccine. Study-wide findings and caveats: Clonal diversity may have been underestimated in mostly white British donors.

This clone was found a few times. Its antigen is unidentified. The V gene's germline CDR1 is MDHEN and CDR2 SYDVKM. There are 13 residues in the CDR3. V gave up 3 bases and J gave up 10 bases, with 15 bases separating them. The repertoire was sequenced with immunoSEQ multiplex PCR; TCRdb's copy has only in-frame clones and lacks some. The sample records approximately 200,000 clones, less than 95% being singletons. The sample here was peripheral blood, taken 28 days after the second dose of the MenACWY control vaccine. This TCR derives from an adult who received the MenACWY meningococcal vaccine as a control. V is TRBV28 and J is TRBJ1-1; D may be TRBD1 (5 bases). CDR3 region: CASSLFGGAVAFF. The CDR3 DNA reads TGTGCCAGCAGTTTGTTCGGCGGGGCAGTAGCTTTCTTT.